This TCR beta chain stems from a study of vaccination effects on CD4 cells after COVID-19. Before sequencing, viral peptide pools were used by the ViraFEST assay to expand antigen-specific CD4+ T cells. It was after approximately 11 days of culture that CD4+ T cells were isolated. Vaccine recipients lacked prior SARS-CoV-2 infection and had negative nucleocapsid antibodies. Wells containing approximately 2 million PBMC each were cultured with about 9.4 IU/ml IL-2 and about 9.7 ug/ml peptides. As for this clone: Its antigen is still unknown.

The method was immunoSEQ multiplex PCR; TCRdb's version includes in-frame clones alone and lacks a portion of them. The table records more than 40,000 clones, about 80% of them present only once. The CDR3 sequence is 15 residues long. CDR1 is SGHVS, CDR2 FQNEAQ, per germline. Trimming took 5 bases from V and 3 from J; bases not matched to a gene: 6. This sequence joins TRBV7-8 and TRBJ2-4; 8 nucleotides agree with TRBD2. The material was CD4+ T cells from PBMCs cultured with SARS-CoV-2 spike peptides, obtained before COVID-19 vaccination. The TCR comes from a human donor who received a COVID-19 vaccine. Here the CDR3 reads CASSPEAGGKNIQYF. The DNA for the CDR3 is TGTGCCAGCAGCCCCGAGGCGGGGGGCAAAAACATTCAGTACTTC. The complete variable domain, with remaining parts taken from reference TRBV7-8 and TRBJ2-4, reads GAGVSQSPRYKVAKRGQDVALRCDPISGHVSLFWYQQALGQGPEFLTYFQNEAQLDKSGLPSDRFFAERPEGSVSTLKIQRTQQEDSAVYLCASSPEAGGKNIQYFGAGTRLSVL.